A selection of T cell receptor beta chains follows, all from one sample in a study of siplizumab effects on memory and regulatory T cells. This table comes from immunoSEQ multiplex PCR, and its TCRdb copy is limited to in-frame clones, with some not included. The sample holds 85,000 to 120,000 clones, roughly 92% seen once. Material: CD4+ T cells sorted from blood. The receptors stem from a human donor in good health. The CDR3 runs from the conserved cysteine through the conserved F or W. Each record gives: V gene, CDR3 length, clone size, D gene, J gene, CDR3 protein, CDR3 DNA. A D gene is named only where the DNA matches it firmly. Size is stated for part of the rows, as once, few or many counts, or as a class when the clone is expanded.

>TRBV6-4|13|.|TRBD1|TRBJ2-1
CASSRDRVAEQFF
TGTGCCAGCAGTCGGGACAGGGTAGCTGAGCAGTTCTTC
>TRBV7-9|16|once|TRBD1|TRBJ2-1
CASSVRRTGTGDEQFF
TGTGCCAGCAGCGTCCGTCGAACCGGGACAGGGGATGAGCAGTTCTTC
>TRBV9|13|.|TRBD1|TRBJ2-7
CASSVSGGYEQYF
TGTGCCAGCAGCGTATCAGGGGGCTACGAGCAGTACTTC
>TRBV11-2|11|.|.|TRBJ2-7
CASSVLGEQYF
TGTGCCAGCAGCGTCTTAGGCGAGCAGTACTTC
>TRBV5-1|16|.|TRBD2|TRBJ2-1
CASSSVVASGANEQFF
TGCGCCAGCAGCTCGGTGGTGGCTAGCGGGGCCAATGAGCAGTTCTTC
>TRBV18|14|.|.|TRBJ2-3
CASSPNTGTDTQYF
TGTGCCAGCTCACCTAATACGGGGACAGATACGCAGTATTTT
>TRBV29-1|14|once|TRBD1|TRBJ1-2
CSVERGTGVSGYTF
TGCAGCGTTGAAAGAGGGACAGGGGTTTCTGGCTACACCTTC
>TRBV5-1|14|.|.|TRBJ2-6
CASSLSGGANVLTF
TGCGCCAGCAGTTTATCGGGAGGGGCCAACGTCCTGACTTTC
>TRBV7-9|14|.|.|TRBJ2-1
CASSSGQSYNEQFF
TGTGCCAGCAGCTCTGGACAGTCTTACAATGAGCAGTTCTTC
>TRBV19|15|.|.|TRBJ1-2
CASPHPEVDLSGYTF
TGTGCCAGCCCCCACCCCGAAGTTGACCTCTCGGGCTACACCTTC
>TRBV6-6|13|few|.|TRBJ1-1
CASSLTGNTEAFF
TGTGCCAGCAGTTTGACGGGGAACACTGAAGCTTTCTTT
>TRBV7-2|15|.|TRBD1|TRBJ1-3
CASRRTGVSGNTIYF
TGTGCCAGCAGAAGAACAGGGGTATCCGGAAACACCATATATTTT
>TRBV28|14|.|.|TRBJ1-6
CASSLADLNSPLHF
TGTGCCAGCAGTTTAGCAGACCTAAATTCACCCCTCCACTTT
>TRBV28|16|.|TRBD1|TRBJ2-7
CASSLNRGQGFYEQYF
TGTGCCAGCAGTTTAAATCGGGGACAGGGGTTCTACGAGCAGTACTTC
>TRBV30|18|few|.|TRBJ1-4
CAWSVRGLGFATNEKLFF
TGTGCCTGGAGTGTACGGGGGCTGGGGTTTGCAACTAATGAAAAACTGTTTTTT
>TRBV27|12|.|.|TRBJ1-6
CASSGVGSPLHF
TGTGCCAGCAGTGGGGTAGGGTCACCCCTCCACTTT
>TRBV5-1|14|once|.|TRBJ2-1
CASSLAGYGNEQFF
TGCGCCAGCAGCTTGGCGGGGTATGGCAATGAGCAGTTCTTC
>TRBV7-2|12|.|.|TRBJ2-5
CASSLAGETQYF
TGTGCCAGCAGCTTAGCGGGAGAGACCCAGTACTTC
>TRBV19|14|.|.|TRBJ2-2
CASTQGLMAGELFF
TGTGCCAGTACCCAAGGCCTAATGGCCGGGGAGCTGTTTTTT
>TRBV19|14|.|TRBD1|TRBJ1-2
CASSDRRQGSGYTF
TGTGCCAGTAGTGACCGGCGACAGGGTAGCGGCTACACCTTC
>TRBV6-5|14|.|.|TRBJ2-3
CASSRTDSTDTQYF
TGTGCCAGCAGCCGGACGGACTCCACAGATACGCAGTATTTT
>TRBV27|15|.|.|TRBJ2-4
CASSSTVGAGNIQYF
TGTGCCAGCAGTTCGACAGTAGGGGCTGGAAACATTCAGTACTTC
>TRBV7-3|14|.|.|TRBJ2-5
CASSSGPPGETQYF
TGTGCCAGCAGCTCCGGACCTCCCGGGGAGACCCAGTACTTC
>TRBV19|16|.|TRBD2|TRBJ2-1
CASSGTSGRGRDEQFF
TGTGCCAGTAGTGGGACTAGCGGGAGGGGTAGGGATGAGCAGTTCTTC
>TRBV10-3|15|.|TRBD2|TRBJ2-3
CAISGLAGSTDTQYF
TGTGCCATCAGTGGACTAGCGGGGAGCACAGATACGCAGTATTTT
>TRBV13|15|.|.|TRBJ2-1
CASSFSQGLIGEQFF
TGTGCCAGCAGCTTCTCACAGGGTCTAATCGGTGAGCAGTTCTTC
>TRBV2|15|.|.|TRBJ1-3
CASSEGRISGNTIYF
TGTGCCAGCAGTGAGGGGCGGATCTCTGGAAACACCATATATTTT
>TRBV5-1|12|.|.|TRBJ1-4
CASSKDLEKLFF
TGCGCCAGCAGCAAGGACCTGGAAAAACTGTTTTTT
>TRBV7-9|17|.|.|TRBJ2-2
CASSPIGGGLRTGELFF
TGTGCCAGCAGCCCCATAGGGGGGGGACTACGCACCGGGGAGCTGTTTTTT
>TRBV4-1|15|.|.|TRBJ2-1
CASSQDVGRFDEQFF
TGCGCCAGCAGCCAAGATGTTGGAAGATTCGATGAGCAGTTCTTC
>TRBV19|17|.|TRBD1|TRBJ1-5
CASSIDYRTGINQPQHF
TGTGCCAGTAGTATTGATTACAGGACAGGGATCAATCAGCCCCAGCATTTT